Each of the 7 T cell receptor beta chains below was sequenced from the same sample in a study of T cell responses to AZD1222 COVID-19 vaccine. Repertoires were generated with immunoSEQ multiplex PCR, while TCRdb's copy carries only in-frame clones and drops some. The top ten clones hold around 20% of a sample with roughly 130,000 clones, 88% of them seen once. The sample here was peripheral blood, taken on day 0 of MenACWY control vaccination. The receptors stem from an adult in good health.

This chain uses TRBV28 with TRBJ1-1; D is uncertain. Germline V gene sequence: CDR1 MDHEN, CDR2 SYDVKM. V lost 9 bases and J lost 5, with 19 bases in between. The CDR3 is made up of 14 amino acids. CDR3 DNA sequence: TGTGCCAGTAGGCTGGGCAGAGGAGGAACTGAAGCTTTCTTT. Its protein is CASRLGRGGTEAFF. Full variable domain (missing parts from reference TRBV28 and TRBJ1-1): DVKVTQSSRYLVKRTGEKVFLECVQDMDHENMFWYRQDPGLGLRLIYFSYDVKMKEKGDIPEGYSVSREKKERFSLILESASTNQTSMYLCASRLGRGGTEAFFGQGTRLTVV.

This clone was seen only a few times. The chain uses TRBV5-1 and TRBJ1-2; 11 positions agree with TRBD1. V lost 0 bases and J lost 7; bases outside the gene matches: 8. Germline CDR1 reads SGHRS; CDR2 reads YFSETQ. CDR3 length: 16 amino acids. CDR3 protein: CASSLVSGTGGFGYTF. The CDR3 DNA reads TGCGCCAGCAGCTTGGTCTCCGGGACAGGGGGTTTTGGCTACACCTTC.

The rearrangement links TRBV28 to TRBJ2-1, with D possibly being TRBD1 (5 bases). The CDR3 covers 15 residues. Germline loops: CDR1 MDHEN, CDR2 SYDVKM. Between the trimmed V and J ends, which lost 2 bases and 5 bases, there was a span of 13 bases. This CDR3 is CASSLMVTDHNEQFF. The CDR3 nucleotides read TGTGCCAGCAGTTTAATGGTGACAGATCACAATGAGCAGTTCTTC.

The V and J genes are TRBV5-8 and TRBJ2-5; D gene uncertain. The CDR3 spans 15 residues. Trimming pared 4 bases from V and 5 bases from J, leaving 18 bases between. Germline V gene lookup returns CDR1 SGHTS and CDR2 YDEGEE. CDR3 sequence reads: CASSPGDIWWETQYF. CDR3 nucleotide sequence: TGTGCCAGCAGCCCAGGAGACATTTGGTGGGAGACCCAGTACTTC.

V is TRBV10-3 and J is TRBJ1-1, with 8 bases lining up with TRBD1. This CDR3 has 12 residues. Trimming at V came to 6 bases and at J to 11 bases, leaving 8 bases not matched to a gene. CDR1 and CDR2 from the germline V gene are ENHRY and SYGVKD. In nucleotides, the CDR3 is TGTGCCATCAGAGCGGACAGGGTACAGGCTTTCTTT. Translated, it gives CAIRADRVQAFF.

The chain recombines TRBV6-5 with TRBJ2-7; the D call may be TRBD1 or TRBD2 (5 bases each). Germline V gives CDR1 MNHEY, CDR2 SVGAGI. Trimming shortened V by 6 bases and J by 3 bases, and 18 bases separated the two germline ends. CDR3 length equals 15 residues. The CDR3 nucleotides read TGTGCCAGCAGCAACGCCGGGACGGGGATCTACGAGCAGTACTTC. The encoded protein is CASSNAGTGIYEQYF.

This chain joins TRBV5-1 and TRBJ2-1; the match to TRBD2 covers 8 bases. Germline CDR1 SGHRS, CDR2 YFSETQ. J was trimmed by 2 bases and V by 4 bases; bases with no gene match: 14. This CDR3 is built from 18 residues. The CDR3 loop is CASSPGLAFPAAYNEQFF. CDR3 nucleotides: TGCGCCAGCAGCCCCGGACTAGCCTTCCCCGCTGCCTACAATGAGCAGTTCTTC.